This TCR beta chain was identified in a study of Ad26.COV2.S vaccination and SARS-CoV-2 variants. Treatment denoted: about 20 received Ad26.COV2.S at low or high dose, single or two shots; 5 received placebo; per-sample allocation not given. Sampling took place 63 days after the first vaccine or placebo injection. Per germline, CDR1 SEHNR and CDR2 FQNEAQ (reference sequence). CDR3 length: 12 residues. Trimming cost V 4 bases and J 8 bases, with 9 bases left between them. Data came from immunoSEQ multiplex PCR; TCRdb stores just in-frame clones and leaves some out. The sample includes around 320,000 clones, around 87% of them seen just once.

V and J are TRBV7-9 and TRBJ1-5; D not certain. The sample here was peripheral blood, taken in a trial of Ad26.COV2.S vaccine versus placebo. The sequence was obtained from a person between 18 and 59 years old who received the Ad26.COV2.S COVID-19 vaccine or a placebo. The CDR3 DNA follows: TGTGCCAGCAGCTCGGGCCGAGAGCCCCAGCATTTT. It yields the protein CASSSGREPQHF.